This T cell receptor (beta chain) was retrieved from a study of follicular helper T cells after annual influenza vaccination. V lost 1 base and J 3 bases, leaving 7 bases between the germline ends. The CDR3 is 13 residues long. The germline CDR1 and CDR2 sequences are LNHDA and SQIVND (reference sequence). Time point given: 2015-2016 season, pre-vaccination. This clone was counted only a few times. Sequenced by immunoSEQ multiplex PCR; TCRdb stores in-frame clones only, minus some. This sample yields over 10,000 clones, of which approximately 80% are seen a single time; around 3.5% belongs to the top ten.

The clonotype comes from an adult who received the influenza vaccine. V and J are TRBV19 and TRBJ2-7; D is possibly TRBD1 (5 bases). Sequenced here: CXCR5+ CD38- circulating T follicular helper cells from blood, sampled on the day of influenza vaccination. Subset denoted: circulating Tfh, non-naive CD4+CXCR5+PD-1+ (ICOS+CD38+ or ICOS-CD38-). Here the CDR3 reads CASSIGGGYEQYF. The CDR3 nucleotides read TGTGCCAGTAGTATAGGGGGCGGCTACGAGCAGTACTTC. The full variable domain, in which reference TRBV19 and TRBJ2-7 provide the parts outside the CDR3, is DGGITQSPKYLFRKEGQNVTLSCEQNLNHDAMYWYRQDPGQGLRLIYYSQIVNDFQKGDIAEGYSVSREKKESFPLTVTSAQKNPTAFYLCASSIGGGYEQYFGPGTRLTVT.